One sample yielded the 32 T cell receptor beta chains listed below, sequenced in a study of OX40 agonist ivuxolimab in advanced cancers. Profiling relied on immunoSEQ multiplex PCR, and the TCRdb table lists in-frame clones only, not all of them. The sample has 55,000 to 70,000 clones; 70% to 85% are singletons. The sequencing here drew on CD4+ or CD8+ T cells sorted from blood, taken in a trial of the OX40 agonist ivuxolimab. The origin of the receptors is an adult with an advanced solid tumor such as melanoma, head and neck, liver or kidney cancer.

J is TRBJ2-3 and V is TRBV5-4, with 8 bases identical to TRBD2. The CDR3 has 15 amino acids. Looked up from germline, CDR1 is SGHNT and CDR2 is YYREEE (reference sequence). Germline trimming cut 0 bases from V and 5 bases from J; bases unmatched to any gene: 5. The CDR3 nucleotides read TGTGCCAGCAGCTTGGTTTCGGCGGGGGGAGATACGCAGTATTTT. This codes for CASSLVSAGGDTQYF.

This clone has more than one count but fewer than ten. The rearrangement links TRBV7-3 to TRBJ2-2, with 8 bases that match TRBD1. Trimming removed 3 bases from V and 4 bases from J; junction bases left unmatched: 7. Germline CDR1 reads SGHTA; CDR2 reads FQGTGA. CDR3 length: 16 residues. The CDR3 loop reads CASSFPTGESTGELFF. The CDR3 bases are TGTGCCAGCAGCTTCCCGACAGGGGAATCCACCGGGGAGCTGTTTTTT.

This clone was seen only a few times. This chain uses TRBV4-2 with TRBJ1-1; no clear D gene. The CDR3 spans 13 residues. With 0 bases removed from V and 2 bases from J, the gap between germline ends came to 4 bases. CDR1 and CDR2 from the germline V gene are LGHNA and YNFKEQ. The chain's CDR3 is CASSQDTNTEAFF. The CDR3, as DNA: TGTGCCAGCAGCCAAGATACCAACACTGAAGCTTTCTTT.

The chain carries TRBV6-5 and TRBJ1-2, with D unresolved. Germline V gene sequence: CDR1 MNHEY, CDR2 SVGAGI. Trimming removed 0 bases from V and 8 bases from J, with 13 bases in between. The CDR3 has 14 amino acids. The CDR3 reads CASSYSVSGEGYTF. CDR3 coding DNA: TGTGCCAGCAGTTACTCGGTTTCGGGAGAGGGCTACACCTTC.

Here the CDR3 reads CASSSARDEQYF. Written as DNA, the CDR3 is TGTGCCAGCAGTTCTGCTCGAGACGAGCAGTACTTC. The chain is built from TRBV28 and TRBJ2-7; the D is unclear. This CDR3 comprises 12 residues. The V end lost 4 bases, the J end lost 5 bases, and 9 bases lay between the germline ends. In germline, CDR1 is MDHEN, CDR2 SYDVKM.

The chain links TRBV5-1 to TRBJ2-2; the D gene is possibly TRBD2 (5 bases). CDR1 is SGHRS and CDR2 is YFSETQ in the germline V gene. Trimming removed 6 bases from V and 0 bases from J, with 15 bases in between. The CDR3 has 16 residues. CDR3 DNA sequence: TGCGCCAGCACCCCCTGGGCGGGTTCGAACACCGGGGAGCTGTTTTTT. Amino acid sequence: CASTPWAGSNTGELFF.

This clone was seen just once. The V call is TRBV7-9, the J call TRBJ2-5, with 8 bases lining up with TRBD1. Trimming at V came to 5 bases and at J to 7 bases, leaving 9 bases not matched to a gene. CDR1 SEHNR and CDR2 FQNEAQ come from the germline V gene (reference sequence). This CDR3 comprises 14 residues. CDR3 amino acids: CASSLPGGEGTQYF. In DNA form, the CDR3 reads TGTGCCAGCAGCCTCCCAGGGGGCGAGGGGACCCAGTACTTC.

The genes are TRBV28 and TRBJ2-1; D not resolved. V lost 2 bases and J 0 bases, leaving 5 bases between the germline ends. Germline CDR1 MDHEN, CDR2 SYDVKM. CDR3 length: 14 residues. The DNA of the CDR3 is TGTGCCAGCAGTTTAGCCCTCTCCTACAATGAGCAGTTCTTC. Protein sequence: CASSLALSYNEQFF.

This sequence joins TRBV5-1 and TRBJ1-2; tentatively, D is TRBD1 (5 bases). Per the germline V gene, CDR1 is SGHRS and CDR2 is YFSETQ. The CDR3 totals 15 residues. Trimming took off 0 bases at V and 2 bases at J, with 11 bases between the two ends. The CDR3 spells CASSLGGMVNYGYTF. The CDR3 DNA follows: TGCGCCAGCAGCTTGGGGGGGATGGTGAACTATGGCTACACCTTC.

The J gene is TRBJ2-7, the V gene TRBV18; D is unclear. V lost 0 bases and J 3 bases, leaving 9 bases between the germline ends. The CDR3 runs 14 residues. Germline CDR1 is KGHSH and CDR2 is LQKENI. The CDR3 here is CASSPPGTNYEQYF. CDR3 nucleotide sequence: TGTGCCAGCTCACCACCGGGCACAAACTACGAGCAGTACTTC.

The chain has TRBV10-1 and TRBJ2-5; no definite D call. Germline lookup yields CDR1 WNHNN and CDR2 SYGVQD (reference sequence). The germline V and J ends were trimmed by 4 bases and 10 bases, with 13 bases remaining between them. CDR3 length: 12 amino acids. CDR3 DNA sequence: TGCGCCAGCAGTGGCCAGAATGAGGACCAGTACTTC. Amino acid sequence: CASSGQNEDQYF.

The chain joins TRBV6-5 to TRBJ1-3, with D uncertain. CDR3 length: 14 amino acids. CDR1 MNHEY and CDR2 SVGAGI come from the germline V gene. Trimming removed 5 bases at V and 7 bases at J, with 15 bases between. CDR3 in amino acids: CASSESGSRNTIYF. The CDR3 DNA reads TGTGCCAGCAGTGAATCGGGTAGTAGGAACACCATATATTTT.

The chain joins TRBV5-1 to TRBJ1-5, with D possibly matching TRBD1 (6 bases). The V end was cut by 0 bases, the J end by 4 bases, with 11 bases between. The CDR3 length is 15 residues. Germline CDR1 and CDR2: SGHRS and YFSETQ. The CDR3 bases are TGCGCCAGCAGCTTGGGGCAGGGGAGGAATCAGCCCCAGCATTTT. This encodes CASSLGQGRNQPQHF.

The rearrangement joins TRBV5-1 to TRBJ1-5, with 8 bases aligning to TRBD1. V was pared by 3 bases and J by 2 bases, with 4 bases of the junction left unmatched. Germline CDR1 SGHRS, CDR2 YFSETQ. CDR3 length: 15 residues. Here the CDR3 DNA reads TGCGCCAGCAGCTCGACAGGGGCGGGCAATCAGCCCCAGCATTTT. This codes for CASSSTGAGNQPQHF.

V and J are TRBV9 and TRBJ1-1, with D perhaps TRBD1 (5 bases). There are 16 residues in the CDR3. The V end lost 3 bases, the J end lost 1 base, and 16 bases lay between the germline ends. The germline CDR1 and CDR2 sequences are SGDLS and YYNGEE. The chain's CDR3 is CASSADMKRGNTEAFF. The CDR3, as DNA: TGTGCCAGCAGCGCAGATATGAAGAGGGGGAACACTGAAGCTTTCTTT.

The chain recombines TRBV7-2 with TRBJ2-3, with D possibly being TRBD2 (6 bases). This CDR3 is 17 amino acids long. CDR1 and CDR2 (germline): SGHTA, FQGNSA. The germline V and J ends were trimmed by 5 bases and 0 bases, with 18 bases remaining between them. In DNA, the CDR3 is TGTGCCAGCAGCCTTTCCTTAGCGGTCCTTAGCACAGATACGCAGTATTTT. It codes for CASSLSLAVLSTDTQYF.

The chain uses TRBV6-6 and TRBJ1-5; D possibly corresponds to TRBD1 (5 bases). The length of the CDR3 is 15 residues. Trimming cost V 5 bases and J 0 bases, with 11 bases left between them. Germline CDR1 is MNHNY and CDR2 is SVGAGI (reference sequence). CDR3 nucleotide sequence: TGTGCCAGCAGTACCCAGGACATTAGCAATCAGCCCCAGCATTTT. Its protein is CASSTQDISNQPQHF.

This chain links TRBV29-1 with TRBJ1-2, with no clear D. CDR1 and CDR2 (germline): SQVTM, ANQGSEA. The CDR3 runs to 11 residues. Trimming shortened V by 4 bases and J by 6 bases, and 9 bases separated the two germline ends. CDR3 DNA: TGCAGCGTTGGGGGTTCGGATGGCTACACCTTC. This sequence encodes CSVGGSDGYTF. The full variable domain, its missing parts supplied by reference TRBV29-1 and TRBJ1-2, is SAVISQKPSRDICQRGTSLTIQCQVDSQVTMMFWYRQQPGQSLTLIATANQGSEATYESGFVIDKFPISRPNLTFSTLTVSNMSPEDSSIYLCSVGGSDGYTFGSGTRLTVV.

The chain employs TRBV19 and TRBJ2-6, with D hard to call. Trimming left V 1 base short and J 0 bases short, with 13 bases between. The CDR3 length is 18 residues. The germline V gene encodes CDR1 LNHDA and CDR2 SQIVND (reference sequence). The CDR3 region is CASSIGPRKSSGANVLTF. In DNA, the CDR3 is TGTGCCAGTAGTATAGGGCCCCGTAAGAGCTCTGGGGCCAACGTCCTGACTTTC.

The gene calls are TRBV19 and TRBJ1-4, with 10 bases matching TRBD1. The trim removed 3 bases at V and 7 bases at J, leaving 5 bases unmatched. The CDR3 sequence is 15 residues long. Germline-derived CDR1 and CDR2 are LNHDA and SQIVND (reference sequence). In DNA, the CDR3 is TGTGCCAGTAGTATCGACAGGGGGCGAAGTGAAAAACTGTTTTTT. This encodes CASSIDRGRSEKLFF.

In this sample, this clone is medium-sized. V is TRBV5-1 and J is TRBJ1-4, with no clear D. Germline V gene sequence: CDR1 SGHRS, CDR2 YFSETQ. This CDR3 has 14 amino acids. Trimming pared 5 bases from V and 5 bases from J, leaving 13 bases between. CDR3 in amino acids: CASRELAANEKLFF. CDR3 nucleotides: TGCGCCAGCAGAGAGTTGGCAGCGAATGAAAAACTGTTTTTT.

This clone appeared a single time. V usage is TRBV7-3 and J usage is TRBJ2-2; TRBD2 matches at 10 bases. Germline V lookup: CDR1 SGHTA, CDR2 FQGTGA. The length of the CDR3 is 16 residues. V shed 5 bases, J shed 9 bases, and the junction held 12 bases outside the gene matches. The CDR3 DNA sequence: TGTGCCAGCAGCCCAGGGGCTAGCGGGGGTCAGAGGGAGCTGTTTTTT. Amino acid sequence: CASSPGASGGQRELFF.

This clone was counted a few times. The chain links TRBV20-1 to TRBJ1-4; no definite D call. The CDR3 spans 11 residues. Germline V gene data show CDR1 as DFQATT and CDR2 as SNEGSKA (reference sequence). The ends were cut back, 6 bases at V and 8 bases at J, with 10 bases in the middle. CDR3 in amino acids: CSAAPVEKLFF. CDR3 sequence (DNA): TGCAGTGCGGCCCCAGTGGAAAAACTGTTTTTT.

The chain joins TRBV19 to TRBJ2-4; perhaps TRBD1 as D (6 bases). CDR3 length equals 12 residues. Per the germline V gene, CDR1 is LNHDA and CDR2 is SQIVND (reference sequence). V was pared by 4 bases and J by 13 bases, with 14 bases between. The DNA of the CDR3 is TGTGCCAGTAGTAACCTTAGACAGGTACAGTACTTC. Residues: CASSNLRQVQYF.

This rearrangement joins TRBV15 to TRBJ2-1, with 9 nucleotides matching TRBD2. This CDR3 comprises 16 residues. Germline V lookup: CDR1 LNHNV, CDR2 YYDKDF (reference sequence). The V and J ends lost 1 base and 6 bases, in that order; junction bases with no gene match: 7. The CDR3 region is CATSRGVSGGLNEQFF. CDR3 nucleotide sequence: TGTGCCACCAGCAGAGGGGTCAGCGGGGGGCTCAATGAGCAGTTCTTC.

With respect to this clone: The germline gene is not matched at one end of the junction; a read error may be the cause. The gene calls are TRBV7-3 and TRBJ2-1; D remains unclear. Germline loops: CDR1 SGHTA, CDR2 FQGTGA. The CDR3 extends over 13 amino acids. CDR3 in DNA: TGTGCCAGCAGCCTAACGCACCCAGTAATTCTGTTCTTC. It translates to CASSLTHPVILFF.

This chain joins TRBV5-4 and TRBJ1-5; D unresolved. V was clipped by 4 bases and J by 11 bases, with 13 bases between them. The CDR3 has 12 residues. The germline V gene has CDR1 SGHNT and CDR2 YYREEE (reference sequence). CDR3 in DNA: TGTGCCAGCAGCACCGTCACTAAGGCCCAGCATTTT. This sequence encodes CASSTVTKAQHF.

V gene TRBV5-3 combines with J gene TRBJ2-7; D uncertain. TRBV5-3 is classed as an ORF, of uncertain function. Trimming took off 3 bases at V and 0 bases at J, with 13 bases between the two ends. CDR3 length: 15 amino acids. CDR3 DNA: TGTGCCAGAAGCTGCCTGGACGGCCGCTCCTACGAGCAGTACTTC. This codes for CARSCLDGRSYEQYF.

The sample holds a few counts of this clone. This chain connects TRBV10-3 to TRBJ2-6; D perhaps matches TRBD1 (6 bases). Germline lookup yields CDR1 ENHRY and CDR2 SYGVKD. The CDR3 has 17 amino acids. V was clipped by 4 bases and J by 4 bases, with 17 bases between them. The CDR3 bases are TGTGCCATCAGTGTGGGGGCCCGCGGCTCCGGGGCCAACGTCCTGACTTTC. Protein sequence: CAISVGARGSGANVLTF.

In this sample, this clone turned up a few times. The V and J genes are TRBV5-6 and TRBJ1-6; D perhaps matches TRBD1 (5 bases). CDR1 is SGHDT, CDR2 YYEEEE, per germline. This CDR3 spans 16 amino acids. V lost 0 bases and J 9 bases, leaving 16 bases between the germline ends. As DNA, the CDR3 is TGTGCCAGCAGCTTGGACCTAGGGGTTGTAGGTTCACCCCTCCACTTT. Encoded protein: CASSLDLGVVGSPLHF.

The rearrangement joins TRBV6-5 to TRBJ1-6, with TRBD1 matching 9 bases. V was pared by 1 base and J by 13 bases, with 11 bases of the junction left unmatched. The germline CDR1 and CDR2 sequences are MNHEY and SVGAGI. The CDR3 runs to 16 residues. CDR3 coding DNA: TGTGCCAGCAGTTACTGGGGAACGGGACAGGGCCCCCCCCTCCACTTT. Translation: CASSYWGTGQGPPLHF.

V and J are TRBV4-2 and TRBJ2-7; 8 bases agree with TRBD2. The CDR3 contains 15 residues. Trimming removed 2 bases from V and 0 bases from J; junction bases left unmatched: 3. The V gene's germline CDR1 is LGHNA and CDR2 YNFKEQ. The CDR3 region has the DNA TGTGCCAGCAGCCAATCTGCGGGGGGCTCCTACGAGCAGTACTTC. Its protein is CASSQSAGGSYEQYF.